This T cell receptor (beta chain) was documented in a study of neurological immune-mediated disorders. This clonotype was seen at least ten times. Whenever a sequencing run was performed, it yielded over 170 million TCR-beta sequences from 15-18 subjects. TCRdb ran MiXCR on the 5' RACE reads and lists one entry per CDR3 protein. The sample contains about 74,000 distinct CDR3 sequences, roughly 5% of which appear only once. The CDR3 has 17 residues. After removal of 8 bases from V and 6 bases from J, the junction contained 11 bases not matched to a gene. Looked up from germline, CDR1 is SNHLY and CDR2 is FYNNEI.

Sequencing was done on a sample of PBMCs. The J gene is TRBJ2-2, the V gene TRBV2; 14 bases agree with TRBD2. This TCR was sampled from a man younger than 35 with multiple sclerosis. The CDR3 nucleotides are TGTGCCAGCGCCGGACTAGCGGGGGGCCCCGGTCCCGGGGAGCTGTTTTTT. This codes for CASAGLAGGPGPGELFF. Based on the CDR3 plus reference TRBV2 and TRBJ2-2, the full variable domain is EPEVTQTPSHQVTQMGQEVILRCVPISNHLYFYWYRQILGQKVEFLVSFYNNEISEKSEIFDDQFSVERPDGSNFTLKIRSTKLEDSAMYFCASAGLAGGPGPGELFFGEGSRLTVL.